This T cell receptor beta chain was captured in a study of Tregs in tolerant kidney transplant recipients. The length of the CDR3 is 16 residues. CDR1 SGHRS and CDR2 YFSETQ come from the germline V gene. V gave up 4 bases and J gave up 4 bases; unmatched junction bases: 6. Repertoires were generated with immunoSEQ multiplex PCR, while TCRdb's copy carries only in-frame clones and drops some. In total, the table holds 45,000 to 55,000 clones. Details on this clone: The CDR3 end lies 3 residues beyond the end of the read and is filled in from the germline J gene.

The chain carries TRBV5-1 and TRBJ2-3, with 13 nucleotides matching TRBD2. The sample was CD4+ T cells from blood, taken before the transplant. The TCR originated in a human donor who received a combined kidney and bone marrow transplant. The CDR3 loop is CASSMGLAGRADTQYF. The CDR3 DNA, read in part, is TGCGCCAGCAGCATGGGACTAGCGGGGAGGGCAGATACG.